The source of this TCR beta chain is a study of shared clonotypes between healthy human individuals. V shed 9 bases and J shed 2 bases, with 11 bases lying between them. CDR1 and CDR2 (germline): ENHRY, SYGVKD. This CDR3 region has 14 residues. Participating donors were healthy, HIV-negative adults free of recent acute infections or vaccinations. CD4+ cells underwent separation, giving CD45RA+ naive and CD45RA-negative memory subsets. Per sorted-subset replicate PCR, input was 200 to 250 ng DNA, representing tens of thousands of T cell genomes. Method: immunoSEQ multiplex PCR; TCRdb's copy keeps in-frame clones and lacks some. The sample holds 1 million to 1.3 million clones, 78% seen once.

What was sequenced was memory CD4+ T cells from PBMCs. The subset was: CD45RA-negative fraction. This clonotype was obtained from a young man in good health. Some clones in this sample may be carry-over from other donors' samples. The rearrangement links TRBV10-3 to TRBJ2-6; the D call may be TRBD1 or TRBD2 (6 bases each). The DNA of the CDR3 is TGTGCCATTGGGGGGCGGACTGGGGCCAACGTCCTGACTTTC. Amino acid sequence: CAIGGRTGANVLTF.